The clone carrying this T cell receptor beta chain came up once. Its antigen is not identified. The CDR3 sequence is 16 residues long. Trimming left V 0 bases short and J 2 bases short, with 14 bases between. Germline V gene data show CDR1 as KGHSH and CDR2 as LQKENI. No patient received treatment before thyroid surgery. The sample is drawn from a study of metastatic and nonmetastatic thyroid tumors. Study-wide points: Across blood and tumor, TCR beta diversity in malignant thyroid tumors was reportedly significantly higher than in benign nodules.

TCRdb called clones again from the PCR reads with MiXCR. The sample has about 46,000 clones; about 22% are singletons. The TCR comes from a male donor with papillary thyroid cancer or a benign thyroid nodule (not recorded which). Some clones in this sample may be carry-over from other donors' samples. The genes are TRBV18 and TRBJ2-7; tentative D call: TRBD2 (6 bases). The specimen sequenced was blood. CDR3 in amino acids: CASSPPGTGATYEQYF. CDR3 sequence (DNA): TGTGCCAGCTCACCACCAGGGACGGGAGCAACCTACGAGCAGTACTTC.